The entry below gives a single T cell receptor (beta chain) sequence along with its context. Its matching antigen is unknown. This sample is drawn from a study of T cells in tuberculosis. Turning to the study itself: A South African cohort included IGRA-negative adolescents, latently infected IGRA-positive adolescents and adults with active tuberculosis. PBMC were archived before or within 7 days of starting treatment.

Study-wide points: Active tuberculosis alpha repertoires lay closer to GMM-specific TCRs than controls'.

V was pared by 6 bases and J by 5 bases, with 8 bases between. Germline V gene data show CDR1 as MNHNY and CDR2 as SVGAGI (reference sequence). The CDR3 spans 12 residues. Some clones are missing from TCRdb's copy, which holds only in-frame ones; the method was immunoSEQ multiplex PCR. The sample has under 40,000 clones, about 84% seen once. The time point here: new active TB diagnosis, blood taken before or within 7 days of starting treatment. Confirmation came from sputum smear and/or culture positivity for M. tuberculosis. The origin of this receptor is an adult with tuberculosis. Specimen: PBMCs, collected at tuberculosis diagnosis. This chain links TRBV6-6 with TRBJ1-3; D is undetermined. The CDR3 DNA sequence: TGTGCCAGCAGGGCAGGCCGAAACACCATATATTTT. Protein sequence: CASRAGRNTIYF.